Described below is a single T cell receptor beta chain sequence and its context. TCRdb keeps only in-frame clones here, not all; method: immunoSEQ multiplex PCR. Seen here are 200,000 to 300,000 clones, less than 90% observed once, and the top ten hold over 1.5%. This entry comes from a study of blood T cell repertoires in COVID-19. Germline CDR1 is SNHLY and CDR2 is FYNNEI. Trimming cost V 0 bases and J 6 bases, with 14 bases left between them. The CDR3 extends over 15 amino acids. The V and J genes are TRBV2 and TRBJ1-2; weak D call: TRBD1 (5 bases). Sequencing used peripheral blood. This receptor was obtained from a man aged 25-45 years with active or convalescent COVID-19. The CDR3 DNA reads TGTGCCAGCAGTGAAGCGGTTGGGGGAGGTCATGGCTACACCTTC. Amino acids: CASSEAVGGGHGYTF.